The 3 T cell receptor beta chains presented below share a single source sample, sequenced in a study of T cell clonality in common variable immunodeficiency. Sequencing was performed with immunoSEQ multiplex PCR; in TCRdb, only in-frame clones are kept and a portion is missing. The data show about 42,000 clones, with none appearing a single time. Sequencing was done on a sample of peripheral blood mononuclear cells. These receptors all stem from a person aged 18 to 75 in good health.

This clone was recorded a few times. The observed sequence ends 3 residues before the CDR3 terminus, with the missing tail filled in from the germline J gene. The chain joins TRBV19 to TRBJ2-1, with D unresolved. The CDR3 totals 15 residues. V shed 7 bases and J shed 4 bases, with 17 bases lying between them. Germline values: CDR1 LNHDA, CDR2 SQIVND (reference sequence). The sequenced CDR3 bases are TGTGCCAGTACCCCCGGCGGCTCACCTTACAATGAG. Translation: CASTPGGSPYNE. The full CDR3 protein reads CASTPGGSPYNEQFF.

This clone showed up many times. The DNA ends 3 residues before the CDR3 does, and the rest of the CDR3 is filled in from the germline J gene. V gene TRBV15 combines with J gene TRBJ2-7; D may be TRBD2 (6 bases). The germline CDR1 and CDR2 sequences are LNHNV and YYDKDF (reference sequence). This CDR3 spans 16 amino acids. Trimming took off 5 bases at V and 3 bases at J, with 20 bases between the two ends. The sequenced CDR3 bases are TGTGCCACCAGCGACGGCACTCGCGGGATTTTCTACGAG. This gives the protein CATSDGTRGIFYE. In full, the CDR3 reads CATSDGTRGIFYEQYF.

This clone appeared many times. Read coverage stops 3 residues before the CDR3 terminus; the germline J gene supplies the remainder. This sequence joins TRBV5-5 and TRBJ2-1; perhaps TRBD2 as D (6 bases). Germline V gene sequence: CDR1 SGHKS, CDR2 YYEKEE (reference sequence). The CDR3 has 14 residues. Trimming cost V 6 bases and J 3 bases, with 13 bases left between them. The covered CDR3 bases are TGTGCCAGCACCCACTTGGGGGGCTACAATGAG. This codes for CASTHLGGYNE. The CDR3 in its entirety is CASTHLGGYNEQFF.